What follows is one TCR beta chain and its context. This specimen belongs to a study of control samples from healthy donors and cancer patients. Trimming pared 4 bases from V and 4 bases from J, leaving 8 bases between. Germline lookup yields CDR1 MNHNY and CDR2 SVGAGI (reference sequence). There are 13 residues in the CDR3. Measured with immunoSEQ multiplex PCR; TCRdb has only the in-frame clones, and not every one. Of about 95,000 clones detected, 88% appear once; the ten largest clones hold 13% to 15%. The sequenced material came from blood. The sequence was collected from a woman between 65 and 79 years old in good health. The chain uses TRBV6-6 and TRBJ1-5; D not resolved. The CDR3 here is CASSSVVNQPQHF. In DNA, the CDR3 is TGTGCCAGCAGTTCAGTCGTTAATCAGCCCCAGCATTTT.